A selection of T cell receptor beta chains follows, all from one sample in a study of CD8 T cells in Susac syndrome. TCRdb re-called the immunoSEQ multiplex PCR reads through MiXCR, storing one row per CDR3 protein. There are 160,000 or so distinct CDR3 sequences in the sample; roughly 93% occur only once, and more than 0.13% lies in the top ten. The material sequenced was CD4+ T cells from PBMCs. Receptor source: a human donor in good health. CDR3s include the opening cysteine and the closing phenylalanine or tryptophan. Fields, in order: CDR3 protein, CDR3 DNA, clone size, J gene, V gene, D gene. A D gene is named only where the DNA matches it firmly. Size is omitted from some rows. Given values are once, few, many or a class for expanded clones.

CASSLDPHYNSPLHF	TGTGCCAGCAGCTTAGACCCCCACTATAATTCACCCCTCCACTTT	-	TRBJ1-6	TRBV7-8	-
CASSVGTDTDTQYF	TGTGCCAGCAGCGTCGGGACAGACACAGATACGCAGTATTTT	-	TRBJ2-3	TRBV14	TRBD1
CASSSTGVSPETQYF	TGTGCCAGCAGCAGCACAGGGGTCTCACCTGAGACCCAGTACTTC	-	TRBJ2-5	TRBV5-4	TRBD1
CASSYGRTQYF	TGTGCCAGCAGTTACGGCAGAACGCAGTATTTT	-	TRBJ2-3	TRBV6-5	-
CASSQNEKLFF	TGTGCCAGCAGCCAGAATGAAAAACTGTTTTTT	-	TRBJ1-4	TRBV14	-
CASSTRLGRYGNEQFF	TGTGCCAGCAGCACCCGATTAGGGAGATATGGCAATGAGCAGTTCTTC	-	TRBJ2-1	TRBV9	-
CASSPGQGFGEQYF	TGTGCCAGCAGTCCGGGACAGGGATTTGGAGAGCAGTACTTC	-	TRBJ2-7	TRBV6-6	TRBD1
CASRAHSETQYF	TGCGCCAGCAGGGCGCACTCGGAGACCCAGTACTTC	-	TRBJ2-5	TRBV5-1	-
CASRLEVGETQYF	TGTGCCAGCAGACTGGAGGTTGGAGAGACCCAGTACTTC	-	TRBJ2-5	TRBV21-1	-
CSVALGPESEQYF	TGCAGCGTTGCCTTGGGGCCAGAAAGCGAGCAGTACTTC	once	TRBJ2-7	TRBV29-1	-
CASSLSGVQETQYF	TGTGCCAGCAGCTTGTCGGGAGTTCAAGAGACCCAGTACTTC	-	TRBJ2-5	TRBV5-6	-
CASSPRTENTEAFF	TGTGCCAGTAGCCCCCGGACAGAGAACACTGAAGCTTTCTTT	-	TRBJ1-1	TRBV19	-
CATSILGNSPLHF	TGTGCCACCAGCATTCTGGGGAATTCACCCCTCCACTTT	-	TRBJ1-6	TRBV15	-
CSARGDRGYYEQYF	TGCAGTGCTAGAGGAGACAGGGGGTACTACGAGCAGTACTTC	-	TRBJ2-7	TRBV20-1	TRBD1
CASSQEVVNEETQYF	TGCGCCAGCAGCCAAGAGGTGGTAAACGAAGAGACCCAGTACTTC	-	TRBJ2-5	TRBV4-1	-
CASSSLGATNEKLFF	TGTGCCAGCAGTTCCCTAGGGGCGACTAATGAAAAACTGTTTTTT	once	TRBJ1-4	TRBV27	-
CASSLRRTSTDTQYF	TGTGCCAGCAGCCTTAGACGGACTAGCACAGATACGCAGTATTTT	-	TRBJ2-3	TRBV11-2	-
CSAKPPGSSYNEQFF	TGCAGTGCTAAACCGCCGGGTAGCTCCTACAATGAGCAGTTCTTC	once	TRBJ2-1	TRBV20-1	-
CASSLGKGTRGTQYF	TGTGCCAGCAGCTTAGGCAAGGGCACGCGTGGTACGCAGTATTTT	once	TRBJ2-3	TRBV11-2	-
CASSLDHRGVGAGELFF	TGTGCCAGCAGCTTAGATCACAGGGGGGTCGGTGCCGGGGAGCTGTTTTTT	-	TRBJ2-2	TRBV11-2	TRBD1
CASSFLDYEQYF	TGTGCCAGCAGCTTTCTAGACTACGAGCAGTACTTC	few	TRBJ2-7	TRBV7-2	-
CASSLNTYNEQFF	TGTGCCAGCAGCTTAAATACCTACAATGAGCAGTTCTTC	-	TRBJ2-1	TRBV7-3	-